These 28 T cell receptor beta chains share one sample of origin, sequenced in a study of blood T cell repertoires in COVID-19. Profiling relied on immunoSEQ multiplex PCR, and the TCRdb table lists in-frame clones only, not all of them. Here the sample spans approximately 310,000 clones, approximately 85% being singletons. Source material: PBMCs or T cells enriched from blood (not recorded which). The receptors were sampled from a young man who had recovered from COVID-19.

This clone is classed as medium-sized (0.01 to 0.1%). This sample also contains other DNA sequences that code for the same CDR3. This sequence joins TRBV12-5 and TRBJ1-1; 9 bases align to TRBD1. V was clipped by 6 bases and J by 5 bases; unmatched bases: 7. This CDR3 comprises 14 residues. From germline, CDR1 is LGHNT and CDR2 FRNRAP. The CDR3 reads CASGLGQGITEAFF. The CDR3 bases are TGTGCTAGTGGCCTTGGACAGGGGATAACTGAAGCTTTCTTT.

V usage is TRBV6-5 and J usage is TRBJ1-2, with 7 bases aligning to TRBD1. The CDR3 is 13 residues long. From germline, CDR1 is MNHEY and CDR2 SVGAGI. V lost 5 bases, J lost 8 bases, and 8 bases stayed unmatched. The CDR3 reads CASSPDRDEGYTF. The CDR3 DNA reads as TGTGCCAGCAGTCCCGACAGGGACGAGGGCTACACCTTC.

The table lists this clone with a count of one. This sequence joins TRBV30 and TRBJ1-6, with D perhaps TRBD1 (6 bases). The V end lost 2 bases, the J end lost 6 bases, and 11 bases lay between the germline ends. Germline CDR1 is GTSNPN and CDR2 is SVGIG (reference sequence). There are 14 residues in the CDR3. The CDR3, as DNA: TGTGCCTGGAGTAGGGGGACGGCTAATTCACCCCTCCACTTT. Translating it yields CAWSRGTANSPLHF.

In this sample, this clone turned up many times. The chain is built from TRBV7-8 and TRBJ2-7; possibly TRBD1 for D (6 bases). Trimming pared 6 bases from V and 0 bases from J, leaving 15 bases between. CDR3 size: 15 residues. Germline CDR1 and CDR2: SGHVS and FQNEAQ. Here the CDR3 reads CASRLLAQGSYEQYF. In nucleotides, the CDR3 is TGTGCCAGCAGACTGCTCGCACAGGGCTCCTACGAGCAGTACTTC. The complete variable domain, with remaining parts taken from reference TRBV7-8 and TRBJ2-7, reads GAGVSQSPRYKVAKRGQDVALRCDPISGHVSLFWYQQALGQGPEFLTYFQNEAQLDKSGLPSDRFFAERPEGSVSTLKIQRTQQEDSAVYLCASRLLAQGSYEQYFGPGTRLTVT.

The rearrangement uses TRBV6-1 and TRBJ1-5; D might be TRBD1 (5 bases). Germline CDR1 reads MNHNS; CDR2 reads SASEGT. CDR3 size: 17 residues. Trimming removed 0 bases at V and 0 bases at J, with 12 bases between. The CDR3 nucleotides are TGTGCCAGCAGTGAAGCGAAGACAGATTATAGCAATCAGCCCCAGCATTTT. It is translated as CASSEAKTDYSNQPQHF.

This clone has only a few counts. The CDR3 reads CASSAGQENTGELFF. DNA of the CDR3: TGTGCCAGCAGCGCGGGACAGGAAAACACCGGGGAGCTGTTTTTT. This chain connects TRBV6-4 to TRBJ2-2; TRBD1 agrees at 8 bases. In germline, CDR1 is MRHNA, CDR2 SNTAGT. Unmatched junction bases numbered 5, after V lost 6 bases and J lost 2 bases. The CDR3 consists of 15 residues.

The chain couples TRBV9 to TRBJ1-3; D is undetermined. CDR3 length equals 14 residues. V was pared by 4 bases and J by 7 bases, with 15 bases between. Germline V gene lookup returns CDR1 SGDLS and CDR2 YYNGEE. The CDR3 spells CASSTNPGRNTIYF. CDR3 nucleotide sequence: TGTGCCAGCAGCACAAACCCAGGCCGCAACACCATATATTTT.

This chain uses TRBV3-1 (or the pseudogene TRBV3-2) with TRBJ1-2; D perhaps matches TRBD1 (6 bases). Between the trimmed V and J ends, which lost 4 bases and 7 bases, there was a span of 22 bases. The CDR3 extends over 16 amino acids. Germline V gene sequence: CDR1 LGHDT, CDR2 YNNKEL (reference sequence). CDR3 nucleotide sequence: TGTGCCAGCAGCCCGGGCGGGGGGCGCTTTGGCTCTGGCTACACCTTC. Protein: CASSPGGGRFGSGYTF.

The V and J genes are TRBV3-1 (or the pseudogene TRBV3-2) and TRBJ1-2, with TRBD1 matching over 8 bases. V was clipped by 5 bases and J by 8 bases; unmatched bases: 4. CDR1 and CDR2 from the germline V gene are LGHDT and YNNKEL (reference sequence). CDR3 length: 12 residues. The CDR3 DNA sequence: TGTGCCAGCAGCGCCAGGGGGCTCGGCTACACCTTC. Amino acid sequence: CASSARGLGYTF.

The V gene is TRBV6-6, the J gene TRBJ1-2; D is perhaps TRBD1 (6 bases). V shed 5 bases and J shed 6 bases, with 16 bases lying between them. The CDR3 is made up of 14 amino acids. Germline CDR1 is MNHNY and CDR2 is SVGAGI (reference sequence). The CDR3 sequence: CASSDGQRRNGYTF. CDR3 DNA: TGTGCCAGCAGTGACGGACAGAGGAGGAATGGCTACACCTTC.

This chain joins TRBV30 and TRBJ2-3; maybe TRBD2 (5 bases). From germline, CDR1 is GTSNPN and CDR2 SVGIG (reference sequence). V lost 2 bases and J 6 bases, leaving 18 bases between the germline ends. The CDR3 covers 15 residues. CDR3 loop: CAWSKSGPPLDTQYF. CDR3 DNA sequence: TGTGCCTGGAGTAAGAGCGGCCCCCCCCTTGATACGCAGTATTTT. Using reference TRBV30 and TRBJ2-3 for the parts outside the CDR3, the full variable domain is SQTIHQWPATLVQPVGSPLSLECTVEGTSNPNLYWYRQAAGRGLQLLFYSVGIGQISSEVPQNLSASRPQDRQFILSSKKLLLSDSGFYLCAWSKSGPPLDTQYFGPGTRLTVL.

Only one count was recorded for this clone. The chain combines TRBV6-5 with TRBJ1-2; 9 bases match TRBD1. V trimming: 10 bases; J trimming: 4 bases; junction bases outside the gene matches: 1. Germline loops: CDR1 MNHEY, CDR2 SVGAGI. CDR3 size: 11 residues. The CDR3 protein is CATTGGYGYTF. In DNA, the CDR3 is TGTGCCACGACAGGGGGCTATGGCTACACCTTC.

As for this clone: Mismatch with germline at one junction end may stem from a read error. V gene TRBV6-6 combines with J gene TRBJ2-5, with TRBD1 as a possible D gene (6 bases). CDR3 size: 14 residues. The germline gives CDR1 MNHNY, CDR2 SVGAGI (reference sequence). The CDR3 protein is CASRRGQNQQTQYF. DNA of the CDR3: TGTGCCAGCAGACGTGGACAGAACCAACAGACCCAGTACTTC.

The J gene is TRBJ1-1, the V gene TRBV10-3, with D possibly matching TRBD1 (6 bases). The CDR3 runs to 13 residues. CDR1 is ENHRY and CDR2 is SYGVKD in the germline V gene. V was clipped by 9 bases and J by 1 base, with 12 bases between them. The chain's CDR3 is CAIMDRKNTEAFF. The CDR3, as DNA: TGTGCCATTATGGACAGAAAGAACACTGAAGCTTTCTTT.

The chain joins TRBV5-5 to TRBJ1-1; D ambiguous. This CDR3 contains 14 residues. The V gene's germline CDR1 is SGHKS and CDR2 YYEKEE (reference sequence). V lost 0 bases, J lost 3 bases, and 9 bases lay in between. The CDR3 is CASSLVELDTEAFF. In DNA, the CDR3 is TGTGCCAGCAGCTTGGTAGAGCTGGACACTGAAGCTTTCTTT.

The rearrangement joins TRBV5-4 to TRBJ2-7; TRBD1 aligns across 7 bases. Trimming cost V 3 bases and J 6 bases; bases outside gene matches: 9. Germline V gives CDR1 SGHNT, CDR2 YYREEE (reference sequence). CDR3 length: 14 amino acids. Here the CDR3 reads CASSSRQGIGEQYF. The CDR3 bases are TGTGCCAGCAGCTCCAGACAGGGTATAGGCGAGCAGTACTTC.

V gene TRBV19 combines with J gene TRBJ1-3; no definite D call. Looked up from germline, CDR1 is LNHDA and CDR2 is SQIVND (reference sequence). CDR3 length: 12 residues. V lost 3 bases and J 4 bases, leaving 4 bases between the germline ends. As DNA, the CDR3 is TGTGCCAGTAGTATGAGCGGAAACACCATATATTTT. It translates to CASSMSGNTIYF.

The gene calls are TRBV7-3 and TRBJ2-7; D possibly corresponds to TRBD2 (6 bases). CDR3 length: 15 amino acids. V lost 1 base and J lost 2, with 12 bases in between. Germline V lookup: CDR1 SGHTA, CDR2 FQGTGA. This chain's CDR3 is CASSLNGGTAYEQYF. CDR3 in DNA: TGTGCCAGCAGCTTAAACGGGGGTACAGCCTACGAGCAGTACTTC.

The sample holds a few counts of this clone. This chain uses TRBV5-8 with TRBJ1-5, with D possibly being TRBD1 (5 bases). CDR3 length equals 16 residues. V was clipped by 7 bases and J by 3 bases, with 20 bases between them. Per germline, CDR1 SGHTS and CDR2 YDEGEE. DNA for the CDR3: TGTGCCAGCGTACTCCCCTATCGACAGTACAATCAGCCCCAGCATTTT. Protein product: CASVLPYRQYNQPQHF.

The chain links TRBV5-1 to TRBJ2-6; D gene ambiguous. The CDR3 loop spans 12 amino acids. V lost 9 bases and J lost 4, with 8 bases in between. Per germline, CDR1 SGHRS and CDR2 YFSETQ. The CDR3: CATSRGANVLTF. The DNA for the CDR3 is TGCGCCACCTCGCGAGGGGCCAACGTCCTGACTTTC.

The chain is built from TRBV2 and TRBJ2-7, with a weak D call TRBD1 (6 bases). In germline, CDR1 is SNHLY, CDR2 FYNNEI. Trimming shortened V by 4 bases and J by 0 bases, and 16 bases separated the two germline ends. The CDR3 runs to 16 residues. CDR3 loop: CASSGMGHAISYEQYF. Written as DNA, the CDR3 is TGTGCCAGCAGTGGAATGGGACACGCAATCTCCTACGAGCAGTACTTC.

This clone was found a few times. The chain couples TRBV5-1 to TRBJ2-7; 8 positions match TRBD2. Germline values: CDR1 SGHRS, CDR2 YFSETQ. The J segment lost 5 bases and the V segment lost 4 bases, leaving 2 bases of the junction unmatched. The CDR3 contains 12 residues. The CDR3 sequence is CASSREGNEQYF. The CDR3 DNA is TGCGCCAGCAGCCGGGAGGGGAACGAGCAGTACTTC.

The chain links TRBV2 to TRBJ2-6; 7 bases are shared with TRBD1. The V gene's germline CDR1 is SNHLY and CDR2 FYNNEI. The J segment lost 7 bases and the V segment lost 3 bases, leaving 9 bases of the junction unmatched. The CDR3 sequence is 16 residues long. CDR3 region: CASSDVGQSFANVLTF. For the CDR3, the DNA is TGTGCCAGCAGTGACGTGGGACAGTCGTTTGCCAACGTCCTGACTTTC. Supplemented by reference TRBV2 and TRBJ2-6, the full variable domain reads EPEVTQTPSHQVTQMGQEVILRCVPISNHLYFYWYRQILGQKVEFLVSFYNNEISEKSEIFDDQFSVERPDGSNFTLKIRSTKLEDSAMYFCASSDVGQSFANVLTFGAGSRLTVL.

The chain is built from TRBV2 and TRBJ1-1; D gene uncertain. V lost 5 bases to trimming and J lost 5 bases, with 12 bases between them. Per germline, CDR1 SNHLY and CDR2 FYNNEI. The CDR3 covers 13 residues. CDR3 loop: CASSSETETEAFF. The CDR3 DNA sequence: TGTGCCAGCAGTTCAGAAACGGAGACTGAAGCTTTCTTT.

The chain uses TRBV27 and TRBJ1-6, with 10 bases lining up with TRBD1. V trimming: 2 bases; J trimming: 6 bases; junction bases outside the gene matches: 13. This CDR3 spans 19 amino acids. Germline values: CDR1 MNHEY, CDR2 SMNVEV (reference sequence). The CDR3 loop is CASSLRDRGPSGPNSPLHF. CDR3 bases: TGTGCCAGCAGTTTACGGGACAGGGGACCCTCGGGCCCTAATTCACCCCTCCACTTT.

V usage is TRBV7-3 and J usage is TRBJ1-1, with TRBD1 matching over 7 bases. There are 14 residues in the CDR3. Germline-derived CDR1 and CDR2 are SGHTA and FQGTGA. The V and J ends lost 4 bases and 1 base, in that order; junction bases with no gene match: 3. DNA of the CDR3: TGTGCCAGCAGCTCGGACAGGTGGAACACTGAAGCTTTCTTT. Translation: CASSSDRWNTEAFF.

The chain has TRBV2 and TRBJ1-2; a weak D match, TRBD1 (6 bases). Germline assignment: CDR1 SNHLY and CDR2 FYNNEI. V lost 1 base, J lost 4 bases, and 13 bases lay in between. The CDR3 sequence is 15 residues long. The CDR3, as DNA: TGTGCCAGCAGTGAAGGGGGGCCGACCCGCTATGGCTACACCTTC. As protein: CASSEGGPTRYGYTF.

The CDR3 DNA sequence: TGTGCCAGCAGCTTAGACAGGTCTGGCTACACCTTC. Translation gives CASSLDRSGYTF. This chain connects TRBV11-2 to TRBJ1-2; D is undetermined. The CDR3 has 12 amino acids. Germline values: CDR1 SGHAT, CDR2 FQNNGV. V lost 0 bases and J lost 7, with 6 bases in between.